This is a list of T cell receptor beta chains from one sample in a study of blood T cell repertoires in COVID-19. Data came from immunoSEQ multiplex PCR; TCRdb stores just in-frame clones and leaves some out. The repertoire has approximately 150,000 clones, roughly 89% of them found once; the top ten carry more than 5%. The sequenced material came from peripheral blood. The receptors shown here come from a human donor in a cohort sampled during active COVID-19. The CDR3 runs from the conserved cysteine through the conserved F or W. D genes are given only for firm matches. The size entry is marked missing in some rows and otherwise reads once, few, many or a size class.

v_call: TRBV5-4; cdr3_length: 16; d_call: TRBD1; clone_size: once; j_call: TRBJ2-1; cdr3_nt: TGTGCCAGCAGCTTTGGGGACAGGGGCTTTTATAATGAGCAGTTCTTC; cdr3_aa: CASSFGDRGFYNEQFF
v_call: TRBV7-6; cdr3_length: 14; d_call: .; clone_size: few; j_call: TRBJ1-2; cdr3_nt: TGTGCCAGCAGCTTAGAAGCACCAAACTATGGCTACACCTTC; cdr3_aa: CASSLEAPNYGYTF
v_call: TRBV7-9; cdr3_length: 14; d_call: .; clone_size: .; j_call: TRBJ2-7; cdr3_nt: TGTGCCAGCAGCCCGGACAGCGGATCCTACGAGCAGTACTTC; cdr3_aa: CASSPDSGSYEQYF
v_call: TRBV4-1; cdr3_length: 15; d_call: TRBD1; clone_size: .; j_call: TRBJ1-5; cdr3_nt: TGCGCCAGCAGCCAGGGACAGGGAAACAAGCAGCCCCAGCATTTT; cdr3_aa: CASSQGQGNKQPQHF
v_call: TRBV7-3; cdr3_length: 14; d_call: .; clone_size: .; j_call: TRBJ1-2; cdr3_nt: TGTGCCAGCAGCTCAGGACAGCAGGGCTATGGCTACACCTTC; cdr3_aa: CASSSGQQGYGYTF
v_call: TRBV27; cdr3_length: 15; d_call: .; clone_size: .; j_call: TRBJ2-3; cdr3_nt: TGTGCCAGCAGCCCGGACAGCTACTACACAGATACGCAGTATTTT; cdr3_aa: CASSPDSYYTDTQYF
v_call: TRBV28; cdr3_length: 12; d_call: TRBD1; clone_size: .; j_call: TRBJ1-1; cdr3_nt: TGTGCCAGTCTCAGGGGGCGCACTGAAGCTTTCTTT; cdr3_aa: CASLRGRTEAFF
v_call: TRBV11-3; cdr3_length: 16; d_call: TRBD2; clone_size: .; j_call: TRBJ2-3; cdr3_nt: TGTGCCAGCAGCTACGGACTAGGAGCCCGCACAGATACGCAGTATTTT; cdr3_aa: CASSYGLGARTDTQYF
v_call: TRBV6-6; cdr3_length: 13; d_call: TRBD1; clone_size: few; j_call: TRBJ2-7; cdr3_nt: TGTGCCAGCAGTACCCGGACAGGGGGCGAGCAGTACTTC; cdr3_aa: CASSTRTGGEQYF
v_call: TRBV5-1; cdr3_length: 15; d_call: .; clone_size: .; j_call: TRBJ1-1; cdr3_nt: TGCGCCAGCAGTTCAACACAGGGCGGTAACACTGAAGCTTTCTTT; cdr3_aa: CASSSTQGGNTEAFF
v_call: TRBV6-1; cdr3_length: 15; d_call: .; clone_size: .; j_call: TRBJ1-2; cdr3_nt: TGTGCCAGCAGTGAAGATCTGTATACTAACTATGGCTACACCTTC; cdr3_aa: CASSEDLYTNYGYTF
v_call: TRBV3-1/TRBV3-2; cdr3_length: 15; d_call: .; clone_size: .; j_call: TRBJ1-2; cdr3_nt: TGTGCCAGCAGCGCCCGGGGGGGCCCTGGCTATGGCTACACCTTC; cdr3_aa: CASSARGGPGYGYTF
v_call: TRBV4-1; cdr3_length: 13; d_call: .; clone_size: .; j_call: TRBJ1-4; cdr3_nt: TGCGCCAGCAGCCGAACATTTAATGAAAAACTGTTTTTT; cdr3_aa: CASSRTFNEKLFF
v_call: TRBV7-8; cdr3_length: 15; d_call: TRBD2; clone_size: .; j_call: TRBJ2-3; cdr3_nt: TGTGCCAGCAGCCCGGGACTAGGTAGCACAGATACGCAGTATTTT; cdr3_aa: CASSPGLGSTDTQYF
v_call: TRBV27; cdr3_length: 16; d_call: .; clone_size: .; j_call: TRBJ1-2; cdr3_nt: TGTGCCACCACTCAAAATCCATGGGCAGCCCTCTATGGCTACACCTTC; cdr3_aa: CATTQNPWAALYGYTF
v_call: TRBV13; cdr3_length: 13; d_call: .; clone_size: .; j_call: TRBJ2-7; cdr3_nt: TGTGCCAGCAGCTTAGCCAACAGGGACGAGCAGTACTTC; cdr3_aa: CASSLANRDEQYF
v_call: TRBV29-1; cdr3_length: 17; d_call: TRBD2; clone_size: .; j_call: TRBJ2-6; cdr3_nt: TGCAGCGTTGGGGGAAGCCGGGGGGACTCTGGGGCCAACGTCCTGACTTTC; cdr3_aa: CSVGGSRGDSGANVLTF
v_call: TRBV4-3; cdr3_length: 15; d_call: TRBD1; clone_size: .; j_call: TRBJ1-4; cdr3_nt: TGCGCCAGCAGCCAAACGGGACAGCAAAATGAAAAACTGTTTTTT; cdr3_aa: CASSQTGQQNEKLFF
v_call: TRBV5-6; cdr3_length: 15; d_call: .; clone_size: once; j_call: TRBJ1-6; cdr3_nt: TGTGCCAGCAGCTTAGTGAGCGGGGGTAATTCACCCCTCCACTTT; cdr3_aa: CASSLVSGGNSPLHF
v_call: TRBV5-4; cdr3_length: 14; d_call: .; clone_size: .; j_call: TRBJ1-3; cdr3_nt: TGTGCCAGCAGCTTGGACGTCAGTATAAGCACCATATATTTT; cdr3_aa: CASSLDVSISTIYF
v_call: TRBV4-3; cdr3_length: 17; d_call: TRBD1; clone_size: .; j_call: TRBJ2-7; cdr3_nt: TGCGCCAGCAGCCAAGAAAGAAGGGGGCCCGGATCCTACGAGCAGTACTTC; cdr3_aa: CASSQERRGPGSYEQYF
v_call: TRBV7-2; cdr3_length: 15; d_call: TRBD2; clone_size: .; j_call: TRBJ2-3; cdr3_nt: TGTGCCAGCAGCTTAAGACTAGCGGGGTTAGATACGCAGTATTTT; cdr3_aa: CASSLRLAGLDTQYF
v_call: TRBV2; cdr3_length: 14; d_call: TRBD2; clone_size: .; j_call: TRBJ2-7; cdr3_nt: TGTGCCAGCCTCCCGCGGGAGAGCTCCTACGAGCAGTACTTC; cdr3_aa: CASLPRESSYEQYF
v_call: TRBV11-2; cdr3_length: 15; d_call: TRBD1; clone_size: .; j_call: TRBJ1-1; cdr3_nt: TGTGCCAGCAGCTCAAAGACAGGGGTGGACACTGAAGCTTTCTTT; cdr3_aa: CASSSKTGVDTEAFF